This entry is about one T cell receptor (beta chain). Clones were sequenced by immunoSEQ multiplex PCR, and TCRdb holds only the in-frame ones, with some missing. The table lists about 46,000 clones, roughly three quarters of them singletons. These data originate in a study of OX40 agonist ivuxolimab in advanced cancers. About the study: Allowance was made for prior anti-PD-1, anti-PD-L1 or anti-CTLA-4 therapy, and roughly 39% had some.

In germline, CDR1 is MNHNY, CDR2 SVGAGI (reference sequence). The CDR3 spans 15 residues. The ends lost 0 bases at V and 5 bases at J; junction bases unmatched: 3. The J gene is TRBJ2-5, the V gene TRBV6-6; 10 bases fit TRBD2. The TCR comes from an adult with an advanced solid tumor such as melanoma, head and neck, liver or kidney cancer. The sequenced sample was CD4+ or CD8+ T cells sorted from blood, obtained in a trial of the OX40 agonist ivuxolimab. The CDR3 DNA follows: TGTGCCAGCAGTTACTCGAGCGGGAGGGGGGAGACCCAGTACTTC. This codes for CASSYSSGRGETQYF.